This entry lists 31 T cell receptor beta chains sequenced from one sample in a study of blood T cell repertoires in COVID-19. Assay: immunoSEQ multiplex PCR; the TCRdb copy retains only in-frame clones and omits some. Of more than 300,000 clones detected, 83% appear once; the ten largest clones hold 1% to 1.5%. The sample was peripheral blood. These receptor sequences come from a woman in her fifties or sixties with acute or convalescent COVID-19.

The chain has TRBV7-6 and TRBJ2-7; 7 nucleotides align to TRBD2. V was clipped by 5 bases and J by 5 bases; unmatched bases: 6. CDR3 length: 13 amino acids. CDR1 and CDR2 from the germline V gene are SGHVS and FNYEAQ. The CDR3 bases are TGTGCCAGCAGCCCGAAGGCGGGGGACGAGCAGTACTTC. Its translation is CASSPKAGDEQYF.

The chain couples TRBV28 to TRBJ1-1; D is ambiguous. Germline CDR1 MDHEN, CDR2 SYDVKM. V was pared by 3 bases and J by 5 bases, with 7 bases between. This CDR3 has 12 residues. The CDR3 DNA reads TGTGCCAGCAGTTTCCGCTATACTGAAGCTTTCTTT. Its protein is CASSFRYTEAFF.

This clone was counted a single time. The chain joins TRBV7-9 to TRBJ1-1; the D is unclear. The CDR3 runs 13 residues. Trimming stripped 2 bases from V and 5 bases from J, with 9 bases between. Germline loops: CDR1 SEHNR, CDR2 FQNEAQ (reference sequence). The CDR3 is CASSLNIDTEAFF. DNA for the CDR3: TGTGCCAGCAGCTTAAATATAGATACTGAAGCTTTCTTT.

The gene calls are TRBV10-2 and TRBJ2-2; the match to TRBD2 covers 8 bases. The CDR3 contains 16 residues. Trimming at V came to 3 bases and at J to 4 bases, leaving 7 bases not matched to a gene. Germline V gives CDR1 WSHSY, CDR2 SAAADI. CDR3 residues: CASSDAGGAGTGELFF. The CDR3 bases are TGCGCCAGCAGTGATGCCGGGGGGGCTGGCACCGGGGAGCTGTTTTTT.

The chain joins TRBV4-2 to TRBJ2-1; 12 nucleotides align to TRBD2. This CDR3 is 17 amino acids long. V was pared by 0 bases and J by 9 bases, with 9 bases of the junction left unmatched. CDR1 LGHNA and CDR2 YNFKEQ come from the germline V gene. The DNA of the CDR3 is TGTGCCAGCAGCCAAGATTTAAAACTAGCGGGAGGTGGTGAGCAGTTCTTC. Translating gives CASSQDLKLAGGGEQFF.

This rearrangement joins TRBV13 to TRBJ2-1, with 12 bases fitting TRBD1. Germline lookup yields CDR1 PRHDT and CDR2 FYEKMQ (reference sequence). V gave up 4 bases and J gave up 9 bases; unmatched junction bases: 4. This CDR3 contains 14 residues. CDR3 DNA sequence: TGTGCCAGCAGCTCCTGGGACAGGGGGCGTGAGCAGTTCTTC. This gives the protein CASSSWDRGREQFF. Variable domain in full (rest from reference TRBV13 and TRBJ2-1): AAGVIQSPRHLIKEKRETATLKCYPIPRHDTVYWYQQGPGQDPQFLISFYEKMQSDKGSIPDRFSAQQFSDYHSELNMSSLELGDSALYFCASSSWDRGREQFFGPGTRLTVL.

The chain links TRBV6-5 to TRBJ1-4, with D perhaps matching TRBD1 (5 bases). Germline CDR1 reads MNHEY; CDR2 reads SVGAGI. This CDR3 has 15 amino acids. V was cut by 0 bases and J by 2 bases, with 7 bases left in between. The CDR3 here is CASSYSRGTNEKLFF. The CDR3 nucleotides are TGTGCCAGCAGTTACTCTCGGGGGACTAATGAAAAACTGTTTTTT.

This chain links TRBV6-2 or TRBV6-3 with TRBJ1-4, with 7 bases that match TRBD1. Germline assignment: CDR1 MNHEY and CDR2 SVGEGT. This CDR3 has 14 amino acids. J gave up 5 bases and V 6 bases, and 6 bases lay outside the gene matches. The CDR3 sequence is CASSRGGQNEKLFF. CDR3 nucleotides: TGTGCCAGCAGCCGTGGGGGACAGAATGAAAAACTGTTTTTT.

The chain's CDR3 is CASSLSGTEGYGYTF. CDR3 DNA: TGTGCCAGCAGCTTATCCGGGACGGAGGGCTATGGCTACACCTTC. The V and J genes are TRBV7-2 and TRBJ1-2; the D gene is possibly TRBD1 (5 bases). The germline V gene encodes CDR1 SGHTA and CDR2 FQGNSA. The CDR3 covers 15 residues. V was trimmed by 2 bases and J by 4 bases, leaving 14 bases between them.

The chain uses TRBV7-2 and TRBJ2-5, with TRBD1 identical over 7 bases. The ends lost 7 bases at V and 5 bases at J; junction bases unmatched: 13. The CDR3 sequence is 15 residues long. Germline V gene sequence: CDR1 SGHTA, CDR2 FQGNSA. CDR3 loop: CASTVTGQEGETQYF. CDR3 DNA sequence: TGTGCCAGCACCGTTACTGGACAGGAAGGGGAGACCCAGTACTTC. The entire variable domain, with the rest obtained from reference TRBV7-2 and TRBJ2-5, is as follows: GAGVSQSPSNKVTEKGKDVELRCDPISGHTALYWYRQSLGQGLEFLIYFQGNSAPDKSGLPSDRFSAERTGGSVSTLTIQRTQQEDSAVYLCASTVTGQEGETQYFGPGTRLLVL.

The chain recombines TRBV6-5 with TRBJ1-1; D is possibly TRBD1 (5 bases). Per germline, CDR1 MNHEY and CDR2 SVGAGI. Trimming shortened V by 8 bases and J by 6 bases, and 10 bases separated the two germline ends. The CDR3 spans 11 residues. CDR3 DNA sequence: TGTGCCAGCCGCACGGGGGCTGAAGCTTTCTTT. Translation: CASRTGAEAFF.

This clone has a handful of counts. The chain combines TRBV5-6 with TRBJ1-5; 7 nucleotides line up with TRBD1. Unmatched junction bases numbered 8, after V lost 1 base and J lost 4 bases. The CDR3 has 16 amino acids. Germline CDR1 is SGHDT and CDR2 is YYEEEE. The CDR3 DNA reads TGTGCCAGCAGCTTGATGATCCAGGGGGGAAATCAGCCCCAGCATTTT. Protein product: CASSLMIQGGNQPQHF.

The chain couples TRBV19 to TRBJ2-5; 16 positions match TRBD2. The CDR3 has 18 residues. CDR1 LNHDA and CDR2 SQIVND come from the germline V gene (reference sequence). J was trimmed by 0 bases and V by 5 bases; bases with no gene match: 6. In nucleotides, the CDR3 is TGTGCCAGTAGTTCGGGACTAGCGGGGGGGACATACCAAGAGACCCAGTACTTC. It codes for CASSSGLAGGTYQETQYF.

The V call is TRBV5-4, the J call TRBJ2-7, with D perhaps TRBD1 (6 bases). The CDR3 contains 16 residues. CDR1 and CDR2 (germline): SGHNT, YYREEE (reference sequence). V was pared by 5 bases and J by 0 bases, with 18 bases between. CDR3 nucleotides: TGTGCCAGCAGTGGACCAAAGGACAGCCTCTCCTACGAGCAGTACTTC. This encodes CASSGPKDSLSYEQYF. The full variable domain, with the rest looked up from reference TRBV5-4 and TRBJ2-7, is ETGVTQSPTHLIKTRGQQVTLRCSSQSGHNTVSWYQQALGQGPQFIFQYYREEENGRGNFPPRFSGLQFPNYSSELNVNALELDDSALYLCASSGPKDSLSYEQYFGPGTRLTVT.

The gene calls are TRBV5-1 and TRBJ2-1, with TRBD2 matching over 9 bases. CDR1 and CDR2 (germline): SGHRS, YFSETQ. This CDR3 spans 16 amino acids. Trimming cost V 0 bases and J 8 bases; bases outside gene matches: 9. The CDR3 DNA follows: TGCGCCAGCAGCTTGGTGGGAGCGGGGGGCTGGGATGAGCAGTTCTTC. Encoded protein: CASSLVGAGGWDEQFF.

The chain carries TRBV7-9 and TRBJ2-3, with D possibly matching TRBD1 (6 bases). Germline V gene lookup returns CDR1 SEHNR and CDR2 FQNEAQ (reference sequence). Trimming removed 4 bases from V and 6 bases from J, with 11 bases in between. This CDR3 is 13 amino acids long. CDR3 bases: TGTGCCAGCAGCTCCTACGGACAGGATACGCAGTATTTT. Translation: CASSSYGQDTQYF.

This chain connects TRBV18 to TRBJ2-2; TRBD1 matches at 8 bases. CDR3 length equals 15 residues. The germline CDR1 and CDR2 sequences are KGHSH and LQKENI. V trimming: 5 bases; J trimming: 5 bases; junction bases outside the gene matches: 7. The CDR3 here is CASSTSGGKTGELFF. CDR3 DNA sequence: TGTGCCAGCTCAACCTCAGGGGGCAAGACCGGGGAGCTGTTTTTT.

This chain joins TRBV7-8 and TRBJ2-7; possibly TRBD2 for D (5 bases). V lost 1 base and J 3 bases, leaving 13 bases between the germline ends. Looked up from germline, CDR1 is SGHVS and CDR2 is FQNEAQ. The CDR3 totals 15 residues. CDR3 sequence: CASSLGTHGDYEQYF. The DNA of the CDR3 is TGTGCCAGCAGCTTAGGAACACACGGGGACTACGAGCAGTACTTC.

V and J are TRBV11-1 and TRBJ2-5, with TRBD2 as a possible D gene (5 bases). Per the germline V gene, CDR1 is SGHAT and CDR2 is FQDESV (reference sequence). V was pared by 5 bases and J by 1 base, with 14 bases between. CDR3 length: 15 amino acids. CDR3 sequence: CASSRGSGTQETQYF. In nucleotides, the CDR3 is TGTGCCAGCAGCCGAGGGTCTGGAACCCAAGAGACCCAGTACTTC.

The V and J genes are TRBV15 and TRBJ2-7; TRBD2 is a possible D gene (5 bases). Germline CDR1 reads LNHNV; CDR2 reads YYDKDF (reference sequence). Trimming took 5 bases from V and 0 from J, leaving 11 bases between them. The CDR3 totals 14 residues. CDR3 bases: TGTGCCACCAGCGCTAGTGGACTCTCCTACGAGCAGTACTTC. Translation gives CATSASGLSYEQYF.

The V call is TRBV5-1, the J call TRBJ1-1; 10 nucleotides match TRBD1. Trimming took 4 bases from V and 3 from J; bases not matched to a gene: 6. Germline CDR1 reads SGHRS; CDR2 reads YFSETQ. This CDR3 spans 15 amino acids. The CDR3 protein is CASSIGQGVYTEAFF. CDR3 in DNA: TGCGCCAGCAGCATCGGACAGGGGGTCTACACTGAAGCTTTCTTT.

In the case of this clone: The same CDR3 also results from other DNA sequences found in this sample. The rearrangement links TRBV4-1 to TRBJ1-2; D not resolved. The length of the CDR3 is 13 residues. The V end lost 1 base, the J end lost 4 bases, and 7 bases lay between the germline ends. In germline, CDR1 is MGHRA, CDR2 YSYEKL. This CDR3 is CASSQGEGYGYTF. In DNA, the CDR3 is TGCGCCAGCAGCCAAGGGGAGGGCTATGGCTACACCTTC.

This clone was detected a few times. This chain connects TRBV4-3 to TRBJ2-7; D might be TRBD1 (5 bases). Germline CDR1 reads LGHNA; CDR2 reads YSLEER. This CDR3 is built from 13 residues. V lost 5 bases to trimming and J lost 4 bases, with 12 bases between them. This chain's CDR3 is CASSLNPGYEQYF. The CDR3 bases are TGCGCCAGCAGCTTAAATCCAGGGTACGAGCAGTACTTC.

This rearrangement joins TRBV5-4 to TRBJ1-3; 7 bases agree with TRBD1. Per the germline V gene, CDR1 is SGHNT and CDR2 is YYREEE (reference sequence). Losses at the gene ends were 4 bases for V and 0 bases for J; bases not matched to a gene: 4. The CDR3 spans 15 residues. CDR3 region: CASSVGQPSGNTIYF. Here the CDR3 DNA reads TGTGCCAGCAGCGTGGGACAGCCCTCTGGAAACACCATATATTTT.

The CDR3 loop reads CATSDRGHPKETQYF. The CDR3, as DNA: TGTGCCACCAGTGACCGGGGACACCCAAAAGAGACCCAGTACTTC. The chain recombines TRBV24-1 with TRBJ2-5; weak D call: TRBD1 (6 bases). The V gene lost 4 bases and the J gene lost 3 bases, with 14 bases spanning the gap. The CDR3 is 15 residues long. Germline V gives CDR1 KGHDR, CDR2 SFDVKD.

This chain joins TRBV9 and TRBJ2-7, with 8 positions matching TRBD2. Trimming at V came to 3 bases and at J to 4 bases, leaving 6 bases not matched to a gene. CDR1 and CDR2 (germline): SGDLS, YYNGEE. CDR3 length: 14 residues. The CDR3 coding sequence is TGTGCCAGCAGCGCTCGACCTAGCGGGTACGAGCAGTACTTC. Translation: CASSARPSGYEQYF.

The V and J genes are TRBV6-5 and TRBJ1-6; D is perhaps TRBD1 (6 bases). From germline, CDR1 is MNHEY and CDR2 SVGAGI. This CDR3 spans 13 amino acids. The germline V and J ends were trimmed by 6 bases and 7 bases, with 10 bases remaining between them. The CDR3 DNA reads TGTGCCAGCAGCAGGGGAAGGAATTCACCCCTCCACTTT. Amino acid sequence: CASSRGRNSPLHF.

J is TRBJ2-7 and V is TRBV18; 7 bases are a match to TRBD2. Trimming at V came to 3 bases and at J to 6 bases, leaving 8 bases not matched to a gene. Per germline, CDR1 KGHSH and CDR2 LQKENI. There are 14 residues in the CDR3. The CDR3 sequence: CASSPQSREVEQYF. The CDR3 DNA reads as TGTGCCAGCTCACCCCAATCCCGGGAGGTCGAGCAGTACTTC.

The V and J genes are TRBV9 and TRBJ1-1; 11 bases are a match to TRBD1. The CDR3 has 13 amino acids. The junction had 2 bases not matched to a gene; V was cut back by 4 bases and J by 6 bases. Germline loops: CDR1 SGDLS, CDR2 YYNGEE. In DNA form, the CDR3 reads TGTGCCAGCAGCCCGGACAGGGGGCCTGAAGCTTTCTTT. Translating gives CASSPDRGPEAFF.

The genes are TRBV11-3 and TRBJ2-3; a weak D match, TRBD1 (5 bases). The CDR3 runs 13 residues. The germline V gene has CDR1 SGHNT and CDR2 YENEEA. Trimming cost V 5 bases and J 3 bases, with 9 bases left between them. The CDR3 is CASSGARTDTQYF. The CDR3 DNA sequence: TGTGCCAGCAGCGGGGCTCGGACAGATACGCAGTATTTT. The complete variable domain, with remaining parts taken from reference TRBV11-3 and TRBJ2-3, reads EAGVVQSPRYKIIEKKQPVAFWCNPISGHNTLYWYLQNLGQGPELLIRYENEEAVDDSQLPKDRFSAERLKGVDSTLKIQPAELGDSAVYLCASSGARTDTQYFGPGTRLTVL.

The chain couples TRBV18 to TRBJ2-7, with D perhaps TRBD2 (5 bases). V shed 6 bases and J shed 3 bases, with 15 bases lying between them. This CDR3 is 14 amino acids long. CDR1 is KGHSH and CDR2 is LQKENI in the germline V gene. For the CDR3, the DNA is TGTGCCAGCTCCCTGCTTGAAGGAGGCTACGAGCAGTACTTC. It translates to CASSLLEGGYEQYF.